This T cell receptor beta chain was observed in a study of blood T cell repertoires in COVID-19. About the research overall: COVID-19 samples, acute and convalescent, were from the United States, Italy and Spain. The cDNA or gDNA used as material had been derived from T cells, B-cell-depleted T cells, or PBMCs.

This CDR3 spans 13 amino acids. Germline CDR1 SGHRS, CDR2 YFSETQ. After removal of 4 bases from V and 16 bases from J, the junction contained 13 bases not matched to a gene. It was within 2 weeks before study entry that exposed participants met a COVID-19 case. Clones were sequenced by immunoSEQ multiplex PCR, and TCRdb holds only the in-frame ones, with some missing. This table has hundreds of thousands of clones, over 85% appearing once. The clonotype originates from a woman aged 45-60 years who had been exposed to COVID-19. The sequencing input was PBMCs or T cells enriched from blood (not recorded which). The gene calls are TRBV5-1 and TRBJ2-1; 8 bases fit TRBD2. CDR3 sequence reads: CASSKLQKGLAFF. CDR3 in DNA: TGCGCCAGCAGCAAACTTCAAAAAGGACTAGCCTTCTTC.